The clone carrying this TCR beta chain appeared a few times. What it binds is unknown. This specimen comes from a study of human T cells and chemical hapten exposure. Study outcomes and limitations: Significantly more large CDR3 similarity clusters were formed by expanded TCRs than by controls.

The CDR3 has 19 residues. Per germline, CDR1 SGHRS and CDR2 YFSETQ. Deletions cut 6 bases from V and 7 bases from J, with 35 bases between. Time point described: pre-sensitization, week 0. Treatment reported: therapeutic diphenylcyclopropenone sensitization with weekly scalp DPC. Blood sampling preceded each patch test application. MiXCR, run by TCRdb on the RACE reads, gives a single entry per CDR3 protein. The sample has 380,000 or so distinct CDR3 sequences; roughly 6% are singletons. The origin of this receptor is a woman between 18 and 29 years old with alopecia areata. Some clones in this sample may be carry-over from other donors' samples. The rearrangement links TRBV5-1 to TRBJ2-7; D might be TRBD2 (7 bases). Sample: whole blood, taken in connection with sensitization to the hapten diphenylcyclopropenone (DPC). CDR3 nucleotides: TGCGCCAGCACCCCTCGGGGAGGGCTATCCTACGAGCAGGGGACTGAGCAGTACTTC. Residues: CASTPRGGLSYEQGTEQYF.